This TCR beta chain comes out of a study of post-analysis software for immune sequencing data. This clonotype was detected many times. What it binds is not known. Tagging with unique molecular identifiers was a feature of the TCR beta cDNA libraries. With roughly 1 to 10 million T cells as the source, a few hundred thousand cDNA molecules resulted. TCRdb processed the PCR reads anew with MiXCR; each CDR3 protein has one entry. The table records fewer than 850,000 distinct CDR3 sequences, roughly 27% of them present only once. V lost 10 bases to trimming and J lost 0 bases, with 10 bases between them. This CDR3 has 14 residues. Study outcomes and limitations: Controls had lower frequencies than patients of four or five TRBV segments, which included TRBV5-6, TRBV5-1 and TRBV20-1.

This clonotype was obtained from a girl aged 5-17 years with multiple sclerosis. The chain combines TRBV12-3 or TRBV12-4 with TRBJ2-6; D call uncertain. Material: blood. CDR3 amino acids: CANRLNSGANVLTF. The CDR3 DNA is TGTGCCAACCGGCTCAACTCTGGGGCCAACGTCCTGACTTTC.